This TCR beta chain was captured in a study of blood T cell repertoires in COVID-19. The overall study: The origin of the acute and convalescent COVID-19 samples was the United States, Italy and Spain. The analysed material was cDNA or gDNA that came from T cells, B-cell-depleted T cells, or PBMCs.

In the source study's methods: Nucleated cell number was recorded as an estimate derived from reference gene primer amplification. Libraries were prepared by immunoSEQ multiplex PCR; TCRdb keeps only in-frame clonotypes and omits some of them. The V and J calls and clone size were taken over from that table, and D and trimming were inferred from the DNA. The sample records roughly 670,000 clones, about 90% being singletons. Trimming cost V 0 bases and J 4 bases; bases outside gene matches: 6. This CDR3 comprises 16 residues. CDR1 is KGHDR, CDR2 SFDVKD, per germline. The TCR comes from a woman aged 18 to 35 with acute or convalescent COVID-19. The sample comprised peripheral blood. The rearrangement links TRBV24-1 to TRBJ2-7, with 9 nucleotides matching TRBD2. The CDR3 protein is CATSDLQPSGEYEQYF. DNA of the CDR3: TGTGCCACCAGTGATTTGCAGCCTAGCGGGGAATACGAGCAGTACTTC.